These T cell receptor beta chains were read from a single sample in a study of low-dose radiotherapy and immunotherapy resistance in tumors. In TCRdb, the reads were re-called with MiXCR into one record per CDR3 protein. The sample yields 55,000 to 70,000 distinct CDR3 sequences, under 30% seen once. Source: PBMCs, taken before treatment. Receptor source: a male donor with prostate cancer. Both conserved end residues are part of each CDR3. D genes are given only for firm matches. Some rows have no size entry. The others give once, few or many, or a class for an expanded clone.

CASSLEQGAYGYTF,TGTGCCAGCAGCTTGGAACAGGGGGCTTATGGCTACACCTTC,TRBV5-5,many,TRBD1,TRBJ1-2
CASSSAGTRSVEQFF,TGCGCCAGCAGCTCCGCCGGGACAAGGTCTGTTGAGCAGTTCTTC,TRBV5-1,NA,NA,TRBJ2-1
CASSFREKPQHF,TGTGCCAGCAGTTTTCGGGAAAAGCCCCAGCATTTT,TRBV28,NA,NA,TRBJ1-5
CASSSGQSGYTF,TGTGCCAGCAGCTCGGGACAATCCGGCTACACCTTC,TRBV11-2,many,NA,TRBJ1-2
CASSHRTGVSTDTQYF,TGTGCCAGCAGCCATCGGACAGGGGTCAGCACAGATACGCAGTATTTT,TRBV14,many,TRBD1,TRBJ2-3
CASRPTGTEAFF,TGTGCCAGCAGACCGACAGGGACTGAAGCTTTCTTT,TRBV2,many,TRBD1,TRBJ1-1
CSARDSGVSPYGNTIYF,TGCAGTGCTAGAGATTCGGGTGTTTCGCCATATGGAAACACCATATATTTT,TRBV20-1,NA,NA,TRBJ1-3
CASSRWDNYGYTF,TGTGCCAGCAGCAGATGGGACAACTATGGCTACACCTTC,TRBV21-1,many,NA,TRBJ1-2
CATRTPSGEQYF,TGTGCCACCCGGACACCTTCGGGGGAGCAGTACTTC,TRBV28,NA,NA,TRBJ2-7
CASSPGTGTGELFFF,NA,TRBV11-3,NA,NA,TRBJ2-2
CASSQSSSYEQYF,TGTGCCAGCAGCCAGTCTTCTTCCTACGAGCAGTACTTC,TRBV3-1,many,NA,TRBJ2-7
CASRSLAGGGEQFF,TGTGCCAGCAGATCACTAGCGGGGGGGGGTGAGCAGTTCTTC,TRBV27,many,TRBD2,TRBJ2-1
CASRDKLNTGELFF,TGTGCCAGCAGAGACAAGCTGAACACCGGGGAGCTGTTTTTT,TRBV2,many,NA,TRBJ2-2
CASSPRGGLAGYNEQFF,TGTGCCAGCAGTCCAAGGGGGGGACTAGCGGGATACAATGAGCAGTTCTTC,TRBV27,many,TRBD2,TRBJ2-1
CASSFSVETQYF,TGTGCCAGCAGTTTTTCCGTGGAGACCCAGTACTTC,TRBV12-3/TRBV12-4,NA,NA,TRBJ2-5
CASSRRTSGIQAAGELFF,TGTGCCAGCAGCCGACGGACTAGCGGGATCCAGGCGGCCGGGGAGCTGTTTTTT,TRBV13,NA,TRBD2,TRBJ2-2
CSGGGLAASYNEQFF,TGCAGCGGGGGGGGACTAGCGGCATCCTACAATGAGCAGTTCTTC,TRBV29-1,many,TRBD2,TRBJ2-1
CSAIRLAGGLPANEQFF,TGCAGTGCCATAAGACTAGCGGGAGGTCTGCCCGCCAATGAGCAGTTCTTC,TRBV20-1,many,TRBD2,TRBJ2-1
CASSFGARGTEAFF,TGTGCCAGCAGTTTTGGGGCGCGAGGCACTGAAGCTTTCTTT,TRBV27,many,NA,TRBJ1-1
CASSLTSGKGAGTQYF,TGCGCCAGCAGCCTGACTAGCGGGAAAGGGGCAGGTACGCAGTATTTT,TRBV5-1,few,TRBD2,TRBJ2-3
CASSLEGNGYTF,TGCGCCAGCAGCTTGGAGGGGAATGGCTACACCTTC,TRBV5-1,many,NA,TRBJ1-2
CASSFRVGQNTDTQYF,TGTGCCAGCAGTTTCCGGGTGGGACAGAACACAGATACGCAGTATTTT,TRBV6-6,medium-sized,TRBD1,TRBJ2-3
CASSLWTGKNTEAFF,TGCGCCAGCAGCCTCTGGACAGGGAAGAACACTGAAGCTTTCTTT,TRBV4-1,few,TRBD1,TRBJ1-1
CATGPSLLTAPYNEQFF,TGTGCCACCGGGCCTAGCCTACTTACAGCACCCTACAATGAGCAGTTCTTC,TRBV7-9,many,NA,TRBJ2-1
CASSKNGQNTEAFF,TGTGCCAGCAGCAAAAACGGACAGAACACTGAAGCTTTCTTT,TRBV7-3,many,NA,TRBJ1-1
CASSLGGETYNEQFF,TGCGCCAGCAGCTTAGGCGGAGAGACCTACAATGAGCAGTTCTTC,TRBV5-1,many,NA,TRBJ2-1
CASSSGAGGETQYF,TGTGCCAGCAGCTCGGGAGCGGGGGGAGAGACCCAGTACTTC,TRBV27,many,TRBD2,TRBJ2-5
CASSLSSGGAPTEAFF,TGCGCCAGCAGCTTATCCTCGGGGGGCGCGCCCACTGAAGCTTTCTTT,TRBV5-1,many,NA,TRBJ1-1
CASSPRTGVWEQYF,TGTGCCAGCAGCCCTCGGACAGGGGTATGGGAGCAGTACTTC,TRBV7-9,many,TRBD1,TRBJ2-7
CASSPPQGLAPNNEQFF,TGTGCCAGCTCACCACCACAGGGACTAGCGCCAAACAATGAGCAGTTCTTC,TRBV18,many,TRBD2,TRBJ2-1
CASSPDSVGIGTEAFF,TGCGCCAGCAGCCCCGACAGCGTTGGTATAGGCACTGAAGCTTTCTTT,TRBV5-1,many,NA,TRBJ1-1
CASSLGTGHRQPQHF,TGTGCCAGCAGCCTAGGGACAGGGCATCGGCAGCCCCAGCATTTT,TRBV7-6,many,TRBD1,TRBJ1-5
CASSREEGALLNTEAFF,TGCGCCAGCAGCCGGGAGGAGGGTGCGCTTCTGAACACTGAAGCTTTCTTT,TRBV5-1,medium-sized,NA,TRBJ1-1
CASSKRTVVEHNEQFF,TGTGCCAGCAGTAAACGGACAGTTGTGGAACACAATGAGCAGTTCTTC,TRBV6-2/TRBV6-3,many,NA,TRBJ2-1
CASSEAHRWGDRVGEQYF,TGTGCCAGCAGTGAGGCCCACCGGTGGGGCGACAGGGTGGGCGAGCAGTACTTC,TRBV6-1,many,TRBD1,TRBJ2-7
CASRGGGSNYGYTF,TGCGCCAGCAGAGGCGGGGGCTCTAACTATGGCTACACCTTC,TRBV5-1,NA,NA,TRBJ1-2
CASSPWVGASYEQYF,TGTGCCAGCAGCCCCTGGGTGGGCGCCTCCTACGAGCAGTACTTC,TRBV7-8,many,NA,TRBJ2-7
CASSDRGSTDTQYF,TGTGCCAGCAGTGACAGGGGGAGCACAGATACGCAGTATTTT,TRBV6-1,NA,TRBD1,TRBJ2-3
CASSQGVTSQPQHF,TGTGCCAGCAGCCAAGGAGTGACCAGTCAGCCCCAGCATTTT,TRBV3-1,NA,NA,TRBJ1-5
CASRRGSGSYNEQFF,TGTGCCAGCAGAAGGGGCAGTGGCTCCTACAATGAGCAGTTCTTC,TRBV6-1,few,NA,TRBJ2-1